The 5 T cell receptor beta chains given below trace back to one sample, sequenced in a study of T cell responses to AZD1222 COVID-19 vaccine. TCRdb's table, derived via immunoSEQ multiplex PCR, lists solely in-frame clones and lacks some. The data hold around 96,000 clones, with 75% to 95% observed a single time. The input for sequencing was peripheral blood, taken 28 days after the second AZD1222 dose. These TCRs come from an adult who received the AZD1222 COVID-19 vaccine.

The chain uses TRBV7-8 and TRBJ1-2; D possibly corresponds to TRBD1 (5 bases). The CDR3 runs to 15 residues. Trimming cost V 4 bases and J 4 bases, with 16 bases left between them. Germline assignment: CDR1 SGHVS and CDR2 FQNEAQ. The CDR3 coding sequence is TGTGCCAGCAGCTCCACAGCGACCCAGGGCTATGGCTACACCTTC. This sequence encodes CASSSTATQGYGYTF.

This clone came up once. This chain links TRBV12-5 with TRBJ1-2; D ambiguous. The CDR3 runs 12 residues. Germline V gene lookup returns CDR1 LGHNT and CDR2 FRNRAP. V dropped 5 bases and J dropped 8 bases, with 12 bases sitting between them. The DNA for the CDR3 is TGTGCTAGTGGTCCCGCACTGGGAGGCTACACCTTC. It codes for CASGPALGGYTF.

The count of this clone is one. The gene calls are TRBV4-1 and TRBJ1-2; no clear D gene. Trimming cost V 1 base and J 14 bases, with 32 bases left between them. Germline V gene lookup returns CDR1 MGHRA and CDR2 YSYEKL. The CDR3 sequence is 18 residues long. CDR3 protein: CASSQGRAVLGRFMRVTF. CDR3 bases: TGCGCCAGCAGCCAAGGGAGGGCAGTTTTGGGCAGATTTATGAGGGTTACCTTC.

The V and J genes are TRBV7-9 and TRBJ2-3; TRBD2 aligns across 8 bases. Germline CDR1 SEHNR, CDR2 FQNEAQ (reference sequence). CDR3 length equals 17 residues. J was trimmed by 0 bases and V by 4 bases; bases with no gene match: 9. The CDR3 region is CASSSTLLAVSTDTQYF. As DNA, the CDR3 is TGTGCCAGCAGCTCAACATTACTAGCGGTTAGCACAGATACGCAGTATTTT.

The CDR3 DNA follows: TGTGCCAGCACCGTAGGGGGAGGGAGCTACAATGAGCAGTTCTTC. It is translated as CASTVGGGSYNEQFF. The rearrangement joins TRBV28 to TRBJ2-1; the D gene is possibly TRBD2 (7 bases). The CDR3 sequence is 15 residues long. V lost 7 bases and J 3 bases, leaving 16 bases between the germline ends. Germline assignment: CDR1 MDHEN and CDR2 SYDVKM.